The T cell receptor beta chain described here comes from a study of human T cells and chemical hapten exposure. For the study at large: The study sensitized with 2% DPC on an approximately 2 cm by approximately 2 cm patch of upper inner arm skin. The study, taken as a whole, reports: In comparison with controls, expanded TCRs gave rise to a significantly larger number of large CDR3 similarity clusters.

This clonotype was seen ten or more times. Its matching antigen is unknown. Trimming shortened V by 1 base and J by 8 bases, and 6 bases separated the two germline ends. Germline CDR1 LGHDT, CDR2 YNNKEL (reference sequence). The CDR3 length is 13 residues. The time point denotes: pre-sensitization, week 0. The treatment denotes: therapeutic diphenylcyclopropenone sensitization with weekly scalp DPC. Participating donors were patients with alopecia, aged 18 to 70 years, considered appropriate candidates for DPC. Authors' processing steps: Sample TCR totals centred on a median of approximately 100,000, ranging about 23,224 to 700,000. TCRdb re-analysed the RACE reads in MiXCR, keeping a single row per CDR3 protein. TCRdb's processing, not the authors' own work, is the source of the V and J calls. The sample lists 250,000 or so distinct CDR3 sequences, around 7.3% occurring once.

The sample here was whole blood, taken in connection with sensitization to the hapten diphenylcyclopropenone (DPC). The chain combines TRBV3-1 with TRBJ1-6; D not resolved. The origin of this receptor is a man younger than 35 with alopecia areata. Some clones in this sample may be carry-over from other donors' samples. The CDR3 sequence is CASSQARDSPLHF. Written as DNA, the CDR3 is TGTGCCAGCAGCCAAGCTAGAGATTCACCCCTCCACTTT.